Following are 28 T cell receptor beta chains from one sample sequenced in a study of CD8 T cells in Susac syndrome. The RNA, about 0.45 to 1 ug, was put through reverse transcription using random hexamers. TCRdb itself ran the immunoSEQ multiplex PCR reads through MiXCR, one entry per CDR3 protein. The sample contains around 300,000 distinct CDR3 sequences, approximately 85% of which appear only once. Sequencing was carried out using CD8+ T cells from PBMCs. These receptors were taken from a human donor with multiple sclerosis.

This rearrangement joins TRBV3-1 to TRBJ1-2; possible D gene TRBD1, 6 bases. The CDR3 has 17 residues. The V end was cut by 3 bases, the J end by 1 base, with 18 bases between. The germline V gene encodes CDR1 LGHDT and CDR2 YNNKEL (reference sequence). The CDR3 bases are TGTGCCAGCAGCCACCCGAGGTTGGACAGCGTTAACTATGGCTACACCTTC. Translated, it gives CASSHPRLDSVNYGYTF.

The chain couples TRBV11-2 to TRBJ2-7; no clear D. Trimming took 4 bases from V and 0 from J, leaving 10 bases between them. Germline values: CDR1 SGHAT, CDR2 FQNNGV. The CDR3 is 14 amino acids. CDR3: CASSSGRISYEQYF. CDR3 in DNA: TGTGCCAGCAGCTCTGGACGGATCTCCTACGAGCAGTACTTC.

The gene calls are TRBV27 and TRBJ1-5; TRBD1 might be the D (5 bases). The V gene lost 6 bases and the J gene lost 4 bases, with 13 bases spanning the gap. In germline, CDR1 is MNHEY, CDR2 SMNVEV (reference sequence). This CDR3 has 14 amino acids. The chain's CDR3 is CASRAGEGNQPQHF. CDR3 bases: TGTGCCAGCAGAGCCGGCGAGGGGAATCAGCCCCAGCATTTT.

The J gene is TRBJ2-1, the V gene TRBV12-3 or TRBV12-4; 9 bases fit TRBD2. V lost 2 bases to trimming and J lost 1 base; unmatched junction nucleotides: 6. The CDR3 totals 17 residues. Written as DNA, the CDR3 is TGTGCCAGCAGTTTAACCCTAGCGGGGCAATCCTACAATGAGCAGTTCTTC. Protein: CASSLTLAGQSYNEQFF.

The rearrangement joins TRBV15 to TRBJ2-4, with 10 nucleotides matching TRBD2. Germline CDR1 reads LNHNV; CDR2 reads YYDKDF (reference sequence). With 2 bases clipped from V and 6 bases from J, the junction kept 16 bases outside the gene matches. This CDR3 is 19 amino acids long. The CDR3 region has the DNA TGTGCCACCAGCAGATCCCTGATGGATCTAGCGGGAGCTGGAAACATTCAGTACTTC. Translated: CATSRSLMDLAGAGNIQYF.

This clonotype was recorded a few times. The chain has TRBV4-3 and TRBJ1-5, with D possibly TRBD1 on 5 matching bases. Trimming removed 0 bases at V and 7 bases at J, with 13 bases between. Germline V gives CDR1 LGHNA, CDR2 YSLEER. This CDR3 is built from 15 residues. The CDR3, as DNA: TGCGCCAGCAGCCAAGACCGCAGGGTAGGCCAGCCCCAGCATTTT. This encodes CASSQDRRVGQPQHF.

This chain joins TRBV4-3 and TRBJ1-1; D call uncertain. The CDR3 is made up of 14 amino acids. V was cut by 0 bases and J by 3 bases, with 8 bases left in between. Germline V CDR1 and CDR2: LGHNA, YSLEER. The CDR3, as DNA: TGCGCCAGCAGCCAAGATCGTATGGACACTGAAGCTTTCTTT. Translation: CASSQDRMDTEAFF.

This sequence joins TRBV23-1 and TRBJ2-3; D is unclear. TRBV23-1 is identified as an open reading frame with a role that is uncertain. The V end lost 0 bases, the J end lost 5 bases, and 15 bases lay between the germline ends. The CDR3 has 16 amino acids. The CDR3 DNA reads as TGCGCCAGCAGTCAATCCCCGGCAGATGGGGTAGATACGCAGTATTTT. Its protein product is CASSQSPADGVDTQYF.

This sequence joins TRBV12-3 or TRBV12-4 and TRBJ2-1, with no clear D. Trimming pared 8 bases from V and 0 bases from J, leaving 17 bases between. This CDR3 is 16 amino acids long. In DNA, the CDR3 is TGTGCCAGCTATCACTTAGGGCCGAGCTCCTACAATGAGCAGTTCTTC. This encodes CASYHLGPSSYNEQFF.

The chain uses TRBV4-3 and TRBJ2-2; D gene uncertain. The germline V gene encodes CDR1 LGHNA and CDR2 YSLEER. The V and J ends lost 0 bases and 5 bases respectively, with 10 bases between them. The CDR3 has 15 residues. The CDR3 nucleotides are TGCGCCAGCAGCCAAGATATAGAGCGAACCGGGGAGCTGTTTTTT. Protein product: CASSQDIERTGELFF.

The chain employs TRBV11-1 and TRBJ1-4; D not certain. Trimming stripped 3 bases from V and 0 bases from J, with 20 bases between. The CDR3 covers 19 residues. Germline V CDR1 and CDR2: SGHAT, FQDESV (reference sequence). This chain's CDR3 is CASSFRPVTAYATNEKLFF. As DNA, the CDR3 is TGTGCCAGCAGCTTCCGACCCGTGACGGCATATGCAACTAATGAAAAACTGTTTTTT.

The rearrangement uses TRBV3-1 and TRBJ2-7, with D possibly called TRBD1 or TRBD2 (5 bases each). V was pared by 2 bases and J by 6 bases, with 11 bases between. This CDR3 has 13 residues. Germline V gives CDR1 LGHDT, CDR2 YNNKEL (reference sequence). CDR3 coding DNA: TGTGCCAGCAGCCAACCGGGACGACGCGAGCAGTACTTC. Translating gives CASSQPGRREQYF.

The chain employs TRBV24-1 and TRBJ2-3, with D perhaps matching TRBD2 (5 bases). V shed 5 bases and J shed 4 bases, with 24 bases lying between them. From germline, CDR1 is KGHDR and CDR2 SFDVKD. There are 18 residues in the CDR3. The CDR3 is CATSAAPSSGLWADTQYF. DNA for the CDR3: TGTGCCACCAGTGCCGCGCCCTCGAGCGGTCTTTGGGCAGATACGCAGTATTTT.

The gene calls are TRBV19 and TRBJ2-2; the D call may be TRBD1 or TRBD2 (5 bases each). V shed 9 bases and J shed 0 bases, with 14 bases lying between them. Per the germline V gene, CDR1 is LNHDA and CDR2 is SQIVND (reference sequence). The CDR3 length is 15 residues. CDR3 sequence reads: CASSGWGSNTGELFF. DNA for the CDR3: TGTGCCAGCTCGGGGTGGGGCTCGAACACCGGGGAGCTGTTTTTT.

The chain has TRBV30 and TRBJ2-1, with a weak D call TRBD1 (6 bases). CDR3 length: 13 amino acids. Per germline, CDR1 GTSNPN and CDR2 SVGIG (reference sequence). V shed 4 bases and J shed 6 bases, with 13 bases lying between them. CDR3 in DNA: TGTGCCTGGACGAGGGGCAGGGGCAATGAGCAGTTCTTC. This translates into CAWTRGRGNEQFF.

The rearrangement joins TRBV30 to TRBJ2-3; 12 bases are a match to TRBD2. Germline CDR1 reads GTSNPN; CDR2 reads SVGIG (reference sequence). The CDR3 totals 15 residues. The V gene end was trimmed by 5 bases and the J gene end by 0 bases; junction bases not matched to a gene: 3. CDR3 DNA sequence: TGTGCCTGGGAGCTAGCGGGAGGGAGCACAGATACGCAGTATTTT. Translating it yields CAWELAGGSTDTQYF.

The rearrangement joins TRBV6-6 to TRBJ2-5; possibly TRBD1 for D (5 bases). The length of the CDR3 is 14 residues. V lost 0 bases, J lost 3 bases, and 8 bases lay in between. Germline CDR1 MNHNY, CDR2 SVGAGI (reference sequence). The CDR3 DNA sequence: TGTGCCAGCAGTTACTCGGCAGGGAAAGAGACCCAGTACTTC. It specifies CASSYSAGKETQYF.

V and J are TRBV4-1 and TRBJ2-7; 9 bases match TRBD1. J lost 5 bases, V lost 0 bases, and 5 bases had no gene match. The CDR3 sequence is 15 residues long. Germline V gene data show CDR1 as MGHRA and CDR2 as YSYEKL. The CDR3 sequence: CASSQEDRGIDEQYF. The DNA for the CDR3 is TGCGCCAGCAGCCAAGAGGACAGGGGTATCGACGAGCAGTACTTC.

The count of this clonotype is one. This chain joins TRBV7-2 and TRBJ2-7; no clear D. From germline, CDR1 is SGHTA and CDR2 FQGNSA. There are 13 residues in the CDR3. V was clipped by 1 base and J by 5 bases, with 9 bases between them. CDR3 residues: CASSLGLRHEQYF. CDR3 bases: TGTGCCAGCAGCTTAGGCCTTCGCCACGAGCAGTACTTC.

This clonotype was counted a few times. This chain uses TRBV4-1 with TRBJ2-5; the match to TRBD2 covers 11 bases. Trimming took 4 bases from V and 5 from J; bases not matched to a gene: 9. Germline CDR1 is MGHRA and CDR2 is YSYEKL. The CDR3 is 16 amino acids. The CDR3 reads CASSPRTSGSWETQYF. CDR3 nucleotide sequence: TGCGCCAGCAGCCCACGAACTAGCGGGAGTTGGGAGACCCAGTACTTC.

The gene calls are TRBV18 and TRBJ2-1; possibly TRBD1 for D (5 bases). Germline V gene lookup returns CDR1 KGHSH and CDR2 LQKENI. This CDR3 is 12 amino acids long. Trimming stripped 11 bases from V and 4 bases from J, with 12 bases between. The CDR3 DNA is TGTGCCGGGGCAGGTGGATACAATGAGCAGTTCTTC. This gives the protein CAGAGGYNEQFF.

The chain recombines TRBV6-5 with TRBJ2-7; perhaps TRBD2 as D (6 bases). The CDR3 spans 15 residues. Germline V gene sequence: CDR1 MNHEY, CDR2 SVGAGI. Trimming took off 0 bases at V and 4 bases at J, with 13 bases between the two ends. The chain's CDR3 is CASSYSIISGYEQYF. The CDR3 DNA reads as TGTGCCAGCAGTTACTCTATAATTAGCGGATACGAGCAGTACTTC.

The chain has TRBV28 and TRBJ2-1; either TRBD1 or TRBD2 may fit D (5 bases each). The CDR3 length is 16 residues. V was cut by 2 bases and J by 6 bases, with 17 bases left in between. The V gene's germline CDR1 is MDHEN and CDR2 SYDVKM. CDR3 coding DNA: TGTGCCAGCAGTTTAGTCGTTTGGGGGACCTCCAATGAGCAGTTCTTC. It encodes CASSLVVWGTSNEQFF. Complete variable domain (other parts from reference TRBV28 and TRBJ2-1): DVKVTQSSRYLVKRTGEKVFLECVQDMDHENMFWYRQDPGLGLRLIYFSYDVKMKEKGDIPEGYSVSREKKERFSLILESASTNQTSMYLCASSLVVWGTSNEQFFGPGTRLTVL.

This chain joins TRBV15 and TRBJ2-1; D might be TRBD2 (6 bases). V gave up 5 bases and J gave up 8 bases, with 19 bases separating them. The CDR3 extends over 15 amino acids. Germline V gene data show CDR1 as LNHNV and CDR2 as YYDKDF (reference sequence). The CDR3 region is CATSPQRVSDYEQFF. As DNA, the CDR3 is TGTGCCACCAGCCCCCAGCGGGTGAGTGATTATGAGCAGTTCTTC. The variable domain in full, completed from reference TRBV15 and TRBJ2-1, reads DAMVIQNPRYQVTQFGKPVTLSCSQTLNHNVMYWYQQKSSQAPKLLFHYYDKDFNNEADTPDNFQSRRPNTSFCFLDIRSPGLGDTAMYLCATSPQRVSDYEQFFGPGTRLTVL.

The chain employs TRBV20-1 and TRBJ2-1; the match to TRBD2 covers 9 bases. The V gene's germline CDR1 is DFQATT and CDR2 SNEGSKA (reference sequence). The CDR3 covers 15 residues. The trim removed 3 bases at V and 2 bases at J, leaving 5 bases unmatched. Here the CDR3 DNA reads TGCAGTGCTAGTGGCGGGAGGGCCCCCTACAATGAGCAGTTCTTC. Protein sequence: CSASGGRAPYNEQFF.

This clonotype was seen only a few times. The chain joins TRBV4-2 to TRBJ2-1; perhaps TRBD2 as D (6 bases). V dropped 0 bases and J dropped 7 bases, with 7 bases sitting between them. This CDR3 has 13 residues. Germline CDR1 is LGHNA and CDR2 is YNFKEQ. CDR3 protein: CASSQDLANEQFF. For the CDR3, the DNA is TGTGCCAGCAGCCAAGATCTAGCGAATGAGCAGTTCTTC.

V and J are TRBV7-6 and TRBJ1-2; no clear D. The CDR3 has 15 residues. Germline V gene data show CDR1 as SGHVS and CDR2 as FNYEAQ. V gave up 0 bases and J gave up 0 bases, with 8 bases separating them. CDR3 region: CASSLAAGANYGYTF. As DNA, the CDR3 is TGTGCCAGCAGCTTAGCAGCAGGAGCTAACTATGGCTACACCTTC.

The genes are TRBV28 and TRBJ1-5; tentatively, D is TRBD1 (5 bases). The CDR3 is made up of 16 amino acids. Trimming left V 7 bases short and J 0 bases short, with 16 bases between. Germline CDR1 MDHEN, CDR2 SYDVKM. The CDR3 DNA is TGTGCCAGCACCTCGGGGGGGGGATATAGCAATCAGCCCCAGCATTTT. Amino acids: CASTSGGGYSNQPQHF.